This T cell receptor (beta chain) was profiled in a study of blood T cell repertoires in COVID-19. Background on the study: Spain, Italy and the United States supplied samples that represented acute and convalescent COVID-19. PBMCs, B-cell-depleted T cells, or T cells were the source of the cDNA or gDNA that made up the material.

This CDR3 spans 13 amino acids. Germline CDR1 reads MNHEY; CDR2 reads SMNVEV (reference sequence). V shed 3 bases and J shed 4 bases, with 7 bases lying between them. As originally analysed: Researchers report that nucleated cell counts were estimated from reference gene primer amplification. Assay: immunoSEQ multiplex PCR; the TCRdb copy retains only in-frame clones and omits some. The V and J calls and clone size were taken over from that table, and D and trimming were inferred from the DNA. The sample has about 50,000 clones, more than 80% seen once. This chain connects TRBV27 to TRBJ1-3; D is unresolved. Sample: peripheral blood. This receptor was taken from a man between 60 and 75 years old with acute or convalescent COVID-19. CDR3 sequence reads: CASSFGLGNTIYF. CDR3 DNA sequence: TGTGCCAGCAGTTTTGGACTGGGAAACACCATATATTTT.